The 4 T cell receptor beta chains listed next were all sequenced from one sample in a study of graft-versus-host responses after intestinal transplantation (dated by TCRdb to about 2021). The library was obtained by the immunoSEQ multiplex PCR assay. Here the immuneACCESS table is served through TCRdb, limited to in-frame sequences with V and J called. Missing clones are a known gap in these copies; in checked studies unresolved V genes cover under half, and the rest lacks a known reason. This sample holds 60,000 to 70,000 clones; roughly nine tenths were observed only once. The top ten clones comprise 1.5% to 2% of the sample. To isolate intraepithelial and lamina propria lymphocytes from graft specimens, dithiothreitol, EDTA incubations and collagenase D digestion were used. Sequencing used ileum tissue, obtained less than 400 days after transplant. The receptors shown here come from a human patient who received an intestinal transplant, so some T cells may come from the graft donor.

The CDR3 coding sequence is TGTGCCAGCAGCGTAGCAGAAGCGTCCTTGCATGAGCAGTTCTTC. This sequence encodes CASSVAEASLHEQFF. The chain joins TRBV9 to TRBJ2-1; D gene uncertain. The V gene lost 0 bases and the J gene lost 8 bases, with 15 bases spanning the gap. The CDR3 runs to 15 residues. Germline V gene sequence: CDR1 SGDLS, CDR2 YYNGEE.

The chain uses TRBV23-1 and TRBJ2-7; 9 bases fit TRBD1. TRBV23-1 is known as an ORF, though its function is uncertain. The ends lost 10 bases at V and 5 bases at J; junction bases unmatched: 6. The CDR3 sequence is 12 residues long. CDR3 region: CAILRQGDEQYF. The CDR3 DNA reads as TGCGCCATCCTCCGACAGGGGGACGAGCAGTACTTC.

The V gene is TRBV2, the J gene TRBJ2-1; D is undetermined. The CDR3 runs to 13 residues. Trimming shortened V by 3 bases and J by 4 bases, and 7 bases separated the two germline ends. Germline values: CDR1 SNHLY, CDR2 FYNNEI. CDR3 residues: CASSEWPYNEQFF. The CDR3 DNA follows: TGTGCCAGCAGTGAGTGGCCTTACAATGAGCAGTTCTTC.

CDR3 DNA sequence: TGTGCCAGCAGCGTGGGACAGGTAACCGGGGAGCTGTTTTTT. It codes for CASSVGQVTGELFF. The rearrangement links TRBV5-4 to TRBJ2-2, with 8 bases matching TRBD1. V was clipped by 4 bases and J by 5 bases; unmatched bases: 4. This CDR3 has 14 residues. Germline CDR1 and CDR2: SGHNT and YYREEE (reference sequence).